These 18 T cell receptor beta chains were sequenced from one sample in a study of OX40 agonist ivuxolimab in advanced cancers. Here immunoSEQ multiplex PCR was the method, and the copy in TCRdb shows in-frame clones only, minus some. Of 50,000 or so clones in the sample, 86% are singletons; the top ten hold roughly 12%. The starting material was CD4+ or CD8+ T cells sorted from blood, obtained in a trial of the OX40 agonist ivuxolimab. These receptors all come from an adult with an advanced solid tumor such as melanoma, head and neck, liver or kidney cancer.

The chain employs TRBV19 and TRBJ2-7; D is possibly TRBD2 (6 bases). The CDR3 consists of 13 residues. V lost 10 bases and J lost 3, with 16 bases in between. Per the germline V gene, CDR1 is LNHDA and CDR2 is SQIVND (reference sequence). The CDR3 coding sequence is TGTGCCACCACGGGAACCGGGGGCTACGAGCAGTACTTC. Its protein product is CATTGTGGYEQYF.

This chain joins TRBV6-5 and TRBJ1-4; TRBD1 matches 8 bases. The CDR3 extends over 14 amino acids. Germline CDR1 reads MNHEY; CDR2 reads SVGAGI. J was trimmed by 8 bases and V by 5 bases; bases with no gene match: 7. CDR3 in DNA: TGTGCCAGCAGTAAGGACAGGGAGGCCGAAAAACTGTTTTTT. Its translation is CASSKDREAEKLFF.

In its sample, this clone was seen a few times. This CDR3 is CASSPVRALYNEQFF. In DNA form, the CDR3 reads TGTGCCAGCAGCCCGGTCAGGGCACTTTACAATGAGCAGTTCTTC. The chain combines TRBV14 with TRBJ2-1; D might be TRBD1 (5 bases). The CDR3 loop spans 15 amino acids. Trimming removed 4 bases from V and 4 bases from J, with 14 bases in between. Germline V gives CDR1 SGHDN, CDR2 FVKESK.

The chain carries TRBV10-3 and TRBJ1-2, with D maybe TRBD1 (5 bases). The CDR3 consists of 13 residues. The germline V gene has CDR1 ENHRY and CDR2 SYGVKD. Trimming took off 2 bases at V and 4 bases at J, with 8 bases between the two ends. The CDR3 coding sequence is TGTGCCATCAGTGAGGACGGGACCTATGGCTACACCTTC. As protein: CAISEDGTYGYTF.

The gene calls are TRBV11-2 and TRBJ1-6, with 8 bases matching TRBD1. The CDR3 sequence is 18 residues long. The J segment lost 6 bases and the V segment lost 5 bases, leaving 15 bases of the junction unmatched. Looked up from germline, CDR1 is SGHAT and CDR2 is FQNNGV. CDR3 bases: TGTGCCAGCAGCCCAGGGGTTGGGGCGACAGGGGCTAATTCACCCCTCCACTTT. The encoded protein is CASSPGVGATGANSPLHF.

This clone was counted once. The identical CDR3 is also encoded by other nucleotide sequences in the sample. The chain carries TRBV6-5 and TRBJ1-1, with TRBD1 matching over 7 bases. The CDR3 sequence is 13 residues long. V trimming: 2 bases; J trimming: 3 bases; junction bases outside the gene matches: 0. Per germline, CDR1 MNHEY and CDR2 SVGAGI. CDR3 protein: CASSYTGDTEAFF. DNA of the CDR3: TGTGCCAGCAGTTACACAGGGGACACTGAAGCTTTCTTT.

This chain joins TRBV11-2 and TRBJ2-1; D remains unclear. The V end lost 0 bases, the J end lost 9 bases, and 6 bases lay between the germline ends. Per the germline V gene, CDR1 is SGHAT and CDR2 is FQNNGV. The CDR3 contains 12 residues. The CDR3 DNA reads TGTGCCAGCAGCTTAGAGGTCGGTGAGCAGTTCTTC. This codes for CASSLEVGEQFF.

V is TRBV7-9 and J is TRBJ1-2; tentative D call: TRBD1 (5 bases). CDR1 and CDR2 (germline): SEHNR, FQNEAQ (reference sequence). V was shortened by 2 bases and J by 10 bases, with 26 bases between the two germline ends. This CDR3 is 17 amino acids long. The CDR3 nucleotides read TGTGCCAGCAGCTTAAAGGGGACCGGGCGACTACGGGACCCCTACACCTTC. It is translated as CASSLKGTGRLRDPYTF.

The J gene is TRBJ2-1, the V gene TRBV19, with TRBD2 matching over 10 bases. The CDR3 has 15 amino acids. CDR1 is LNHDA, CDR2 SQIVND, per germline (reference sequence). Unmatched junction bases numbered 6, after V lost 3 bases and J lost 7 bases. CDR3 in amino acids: CASSISPGLANEQFF. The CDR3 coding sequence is TGTGCCAGTAGTATCTCACCGGGACTAGCGAATGAGCAGTTCTTC.

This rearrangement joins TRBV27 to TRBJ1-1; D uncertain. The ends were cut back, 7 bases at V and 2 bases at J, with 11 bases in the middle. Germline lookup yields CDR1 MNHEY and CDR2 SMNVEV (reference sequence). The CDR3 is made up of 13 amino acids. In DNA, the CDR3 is TGTGCCAGCAAACTTCTGGGAAACACTGAAGCTTTCTTT. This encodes CASKLLGNTEAFF.

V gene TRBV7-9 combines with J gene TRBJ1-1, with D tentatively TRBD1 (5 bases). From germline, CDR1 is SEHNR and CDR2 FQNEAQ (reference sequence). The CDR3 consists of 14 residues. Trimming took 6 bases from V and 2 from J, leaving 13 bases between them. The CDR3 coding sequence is TGTGCCAGCAGGGAGACAGCCCTAAACACTGAAGCTTTCTTT. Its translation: CASRETALNTEAFF.

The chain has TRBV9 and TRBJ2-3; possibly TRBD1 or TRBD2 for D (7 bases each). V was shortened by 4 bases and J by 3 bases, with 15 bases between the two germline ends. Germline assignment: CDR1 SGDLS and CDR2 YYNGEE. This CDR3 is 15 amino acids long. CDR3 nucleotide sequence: TGTGCCAGCAGCCTTCGACAGGGAGGGACAGATACGCAGTATTTT. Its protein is CASSLRQGGTDTQYF.

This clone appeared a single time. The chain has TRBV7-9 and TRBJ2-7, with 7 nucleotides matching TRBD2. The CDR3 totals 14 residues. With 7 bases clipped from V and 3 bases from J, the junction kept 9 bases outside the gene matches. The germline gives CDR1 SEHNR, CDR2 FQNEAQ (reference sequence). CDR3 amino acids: CASTRGDSNYEQYF. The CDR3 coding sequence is TGTGCCAGCACCCGGGGGGACTCCAACTACGAGCAGTACTTC.

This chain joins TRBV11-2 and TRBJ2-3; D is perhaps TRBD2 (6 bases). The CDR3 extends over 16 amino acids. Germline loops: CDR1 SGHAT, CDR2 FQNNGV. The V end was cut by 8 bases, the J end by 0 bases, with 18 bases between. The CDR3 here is CASDKQEGFSTDTQYF. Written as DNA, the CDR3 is TGTGCCAGCGATAAACAGGAGGGCTTTAGCACAGATACGCAGTATTTT. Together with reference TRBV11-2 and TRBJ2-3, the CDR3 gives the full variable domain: EAGVAQSPRYKIIEKRQSVAFWCNPISGHATLYWYQQILGQGPKLLIQFQNNGVVDDSQLPKDRFSAERLKGVDSTLKIQPAKLEDSAVYLCASDKQEGFSTDTQYFGPGTRLTVL.

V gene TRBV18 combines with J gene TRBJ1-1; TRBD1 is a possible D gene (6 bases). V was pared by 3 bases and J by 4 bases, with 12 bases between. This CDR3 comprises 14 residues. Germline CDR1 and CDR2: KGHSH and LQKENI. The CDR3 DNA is TGTGCCAGCTCACCGGGTGGGGGCAGCACTGAAGCTTTCTTT. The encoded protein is CASSPGGGSTEAFF.

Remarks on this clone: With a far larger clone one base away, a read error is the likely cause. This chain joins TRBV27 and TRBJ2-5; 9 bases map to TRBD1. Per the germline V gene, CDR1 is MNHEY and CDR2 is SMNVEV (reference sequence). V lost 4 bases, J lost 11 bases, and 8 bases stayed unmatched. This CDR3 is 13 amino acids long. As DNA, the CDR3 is TGTGCCAGCAGTTCCGGGACAGGGTACAAGCAGTACTTC. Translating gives CASSSGTGYKQYF.

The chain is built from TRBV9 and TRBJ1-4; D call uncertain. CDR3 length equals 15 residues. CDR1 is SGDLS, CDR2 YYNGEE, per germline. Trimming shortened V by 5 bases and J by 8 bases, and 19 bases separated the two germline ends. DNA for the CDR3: TGTGCCAGCAGGGCGTCGGAGTTTACTGGGGAAAAACTGTTTTTT. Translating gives CASRASEFTGEKLFF.

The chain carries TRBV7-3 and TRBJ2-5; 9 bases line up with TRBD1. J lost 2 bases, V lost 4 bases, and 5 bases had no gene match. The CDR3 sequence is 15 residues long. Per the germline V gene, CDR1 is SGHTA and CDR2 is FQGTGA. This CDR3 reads CASSSLGQGQETQYF. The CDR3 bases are TGTGCCAGCAGCTCGCTCGGACAGGGGCAAGAGACCCAGTACTTC.